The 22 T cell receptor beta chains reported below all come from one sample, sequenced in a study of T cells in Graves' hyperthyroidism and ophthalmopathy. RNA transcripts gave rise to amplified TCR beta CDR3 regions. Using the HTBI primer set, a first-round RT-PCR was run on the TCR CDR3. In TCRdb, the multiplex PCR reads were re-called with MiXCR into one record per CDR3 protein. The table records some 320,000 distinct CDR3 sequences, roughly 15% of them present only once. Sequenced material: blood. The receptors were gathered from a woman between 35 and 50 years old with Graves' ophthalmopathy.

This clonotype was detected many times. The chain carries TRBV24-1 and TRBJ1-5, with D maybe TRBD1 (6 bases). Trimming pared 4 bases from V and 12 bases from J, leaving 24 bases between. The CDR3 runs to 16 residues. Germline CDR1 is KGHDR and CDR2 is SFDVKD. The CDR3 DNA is TGTGCCACCAGTGACCTCACGGGGGGCGGAATCAGTGACCAGCATTTT. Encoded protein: CATSDLTGGGISDQHF.

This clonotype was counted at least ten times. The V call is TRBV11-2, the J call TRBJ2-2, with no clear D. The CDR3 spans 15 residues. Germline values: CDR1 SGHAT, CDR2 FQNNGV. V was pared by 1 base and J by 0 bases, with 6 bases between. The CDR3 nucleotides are TGTGCCAGCAGCTTAGTCGGTCCGAACACCGGGGAGCTGTTTTTT. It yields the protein CASSLVGPNTGELFF.

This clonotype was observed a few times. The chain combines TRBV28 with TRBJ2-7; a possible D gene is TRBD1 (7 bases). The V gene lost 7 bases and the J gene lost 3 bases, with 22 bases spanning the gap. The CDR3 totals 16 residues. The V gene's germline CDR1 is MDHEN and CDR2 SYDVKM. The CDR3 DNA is TGTGCCAGCAACCCCTCAAGGGGGCGGGAAAGCTACGAGCAGTACTTC. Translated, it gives CASNPSRGRESYEQYF.

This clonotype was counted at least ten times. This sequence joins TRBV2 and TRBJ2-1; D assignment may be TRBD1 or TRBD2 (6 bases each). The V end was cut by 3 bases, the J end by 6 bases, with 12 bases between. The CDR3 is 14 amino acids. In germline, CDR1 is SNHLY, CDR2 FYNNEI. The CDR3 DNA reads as TGTGCCAGCAGTGAGGGGGCGGGGCTCAATGAGCAGTTCTTC. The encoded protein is CASSEGAGLNEQFF.

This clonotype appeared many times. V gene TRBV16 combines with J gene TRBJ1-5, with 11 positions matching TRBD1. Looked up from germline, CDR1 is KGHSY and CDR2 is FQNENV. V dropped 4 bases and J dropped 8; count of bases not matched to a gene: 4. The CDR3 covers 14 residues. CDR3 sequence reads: CASSLGQGEEPQHF. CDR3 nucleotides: TGTGCCAGCAGCCTGGGACAGGGGGAAGAGCCCCAGCATTTT.

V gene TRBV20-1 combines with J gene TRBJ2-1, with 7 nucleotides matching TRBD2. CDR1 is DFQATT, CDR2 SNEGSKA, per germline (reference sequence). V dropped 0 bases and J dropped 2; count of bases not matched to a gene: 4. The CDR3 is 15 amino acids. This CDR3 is CSARDPGLAYNEQFF. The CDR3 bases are TGCAGTGCTAGAGATCCTGGACTAGCCTACAATGAGCAGTTCTTC.

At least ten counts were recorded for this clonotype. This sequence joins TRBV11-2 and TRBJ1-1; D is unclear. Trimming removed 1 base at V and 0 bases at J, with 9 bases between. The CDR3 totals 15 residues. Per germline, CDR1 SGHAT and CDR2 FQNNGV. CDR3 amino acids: CASSLAQAMNTEAFF. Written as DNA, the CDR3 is TGTGCCAGCAGCTTAGCCCAAGCTATGAACACTGAAGCTTTCTTT. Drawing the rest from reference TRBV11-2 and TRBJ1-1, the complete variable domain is EAGVAQSPRYKIIEKRQSVAFWCNPISGHATLYWYQQILGQGPKLLIQFQNNGVVDDSQLPKDRFSAERLKGVDSTLKIQPAKLEDSAVYLCASSLAQAMNTEAFFGQGTRLTVV.

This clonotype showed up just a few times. CDR3 protein: CAISESRLLNSPLHF. Here the CDR3 DNA reads TGTGCCATCAGTGAGTCTCGACTCTTGAATTCACCCCTCCACTTT. V is TRBV10-3 and J is TRBJ1-6; D not resolved. Germline V gene data show CDR1 as ENHRY and CDR2 as SYGVKD. Trimming took 0 bases from V and 7 from J, leaving 10 bases between them. CDR3 length: 15 amino acids.

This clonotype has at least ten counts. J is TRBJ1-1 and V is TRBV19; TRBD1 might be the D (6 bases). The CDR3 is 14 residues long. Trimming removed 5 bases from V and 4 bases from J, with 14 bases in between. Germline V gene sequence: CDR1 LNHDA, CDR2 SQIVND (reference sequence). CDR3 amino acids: CASSLYRVGTEAFF. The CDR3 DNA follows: TGTGCCAGTAGTTTATACAGGGTTGGCACTGAAGCTTTCTTT.

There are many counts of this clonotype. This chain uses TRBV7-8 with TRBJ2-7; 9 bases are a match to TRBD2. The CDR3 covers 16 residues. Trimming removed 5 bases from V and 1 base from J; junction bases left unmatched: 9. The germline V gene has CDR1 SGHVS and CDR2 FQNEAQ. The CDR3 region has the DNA TGTGCCAGCAGCCAACTGGTCGCGGGAGGGTCCTACGAGCAGTACTTC. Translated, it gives CASSQLVAGGSYEQYF.

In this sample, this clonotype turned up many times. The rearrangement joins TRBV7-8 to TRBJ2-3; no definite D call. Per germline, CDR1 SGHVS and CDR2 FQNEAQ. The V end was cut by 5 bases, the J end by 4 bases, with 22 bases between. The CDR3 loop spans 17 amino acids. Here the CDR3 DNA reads TGTGCCAGCAGCCGATTCCTCGCACCTCAGCCGTCAGATACGCAGTATTTT. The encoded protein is CASSRFLAPQPSDTQYF.

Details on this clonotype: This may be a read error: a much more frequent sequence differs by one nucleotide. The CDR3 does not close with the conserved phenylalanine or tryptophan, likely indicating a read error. The CDR3 sequence: CASSERVGKTQYL. CDR3 DNA: TGTGCCAGCAGTGAACGGGTTGGGAAGACCCAGTACCTC. The rearrangement joins TRBV25-1 to TRBJ2-5; the D is unclear. This CDR3 has 13 amino acids. V shed 2 bases and J shed 6 bases, with 10 bases lying between them. Looked up from germline, CDR1 is MGHDK and CDR2 is SYGVNS.

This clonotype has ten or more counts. The CDR3 region has the DNA TGCAGTGCTAGATTCGGCGAGGTGGGGTCCCCGACAGGGACAAATCAGCCCCAGCATTTT. This encodes CSARFGEVGSPTGTNQPQHF. The V and J genes are TRBV20-1 and TRBJ1-5; TRBD1 matches 7 bases. Germline CDR1 is DFQATT and CDR2 is SNEGSKA (reference sequence). There are 20 residues in the CDR3. The V segment lost 2 bases and the J segment 4 bases; nucleotides outside the gene matches: 23.

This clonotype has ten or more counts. The CDR3 coding sequence is TGTGCCAGCAGCCACCTTAGTGGGGGGGCGACTGAAGCTTTCTTT. Protein: CASSHLSGGATEAFF. The chain couples TRBV7-9 to TRBJ1-1; D perhaps matches TRBD1 (6 bases). Germline V gene lookup returns CDR1 SEHNR and CDR2 FQNEAQ (reference sequence). The V end was cut by 5 bases, the J end by 5 bases, with 18 bases between. The CDR3 sequence is 15 residues long.

The CDR3 nucleotides are TGTGCCAGCAGGGGAAGAGGGGGCGGCTATGGCTACACCTTC. This codes for CASRGRGGGYGYTF. This chain uses TRBV3-1 with TRBJ1-2; 7 bases match TRBD1. This CDR3 spans 14 amino acids. V gave up 6 bases and J gave up 4 bases; unmatched junction bases: 8. The germline CDR1 and CDR2 sequences are LGHDT and YNNKEL (reference sequence).

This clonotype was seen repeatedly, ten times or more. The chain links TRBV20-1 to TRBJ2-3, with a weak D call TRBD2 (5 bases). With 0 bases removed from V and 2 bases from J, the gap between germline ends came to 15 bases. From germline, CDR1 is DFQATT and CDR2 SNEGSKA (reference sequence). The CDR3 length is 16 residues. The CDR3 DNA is TGCAGTGCTAGAGACCTTTCTAGCTCCCACACAGATACGCAGTATTTT. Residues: CSARDLSSSHTDTQYF.

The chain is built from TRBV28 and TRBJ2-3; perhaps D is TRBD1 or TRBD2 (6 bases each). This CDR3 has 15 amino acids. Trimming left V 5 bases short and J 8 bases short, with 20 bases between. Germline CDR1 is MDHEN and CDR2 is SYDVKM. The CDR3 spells CASSGGGWVRGTQYF. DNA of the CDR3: TGTGCCAGCAGTGGAGGGGGATGGGTGAGGGGTACGCAGTATTTT.

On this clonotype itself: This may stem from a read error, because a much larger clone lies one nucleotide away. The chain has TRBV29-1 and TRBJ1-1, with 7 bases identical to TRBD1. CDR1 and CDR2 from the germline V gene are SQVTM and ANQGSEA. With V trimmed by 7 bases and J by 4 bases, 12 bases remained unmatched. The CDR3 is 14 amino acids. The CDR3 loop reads CSAGLGQKTTEAFF. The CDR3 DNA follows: TGCAGCGCGGGGTTGGGACAGAAGACCACTGAAGCTTTCTTT.

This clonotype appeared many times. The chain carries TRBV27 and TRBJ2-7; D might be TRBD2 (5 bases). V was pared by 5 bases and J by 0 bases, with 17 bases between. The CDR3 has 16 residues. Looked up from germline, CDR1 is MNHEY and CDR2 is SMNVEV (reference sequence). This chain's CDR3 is CASSGWGASHSYEQYF. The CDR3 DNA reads TGTGCCAGCAGTGGGTGGGGAGCGTCACACTCCTACGAGCAGTACTTC.

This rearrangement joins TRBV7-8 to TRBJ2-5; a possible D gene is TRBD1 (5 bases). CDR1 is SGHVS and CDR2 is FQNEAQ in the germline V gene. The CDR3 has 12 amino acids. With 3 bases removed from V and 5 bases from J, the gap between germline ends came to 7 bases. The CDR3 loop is CASSFNRETQYF. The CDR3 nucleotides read TGTGCCAGCAGCTTCAACAGGGAGACCCAGTACTTC.

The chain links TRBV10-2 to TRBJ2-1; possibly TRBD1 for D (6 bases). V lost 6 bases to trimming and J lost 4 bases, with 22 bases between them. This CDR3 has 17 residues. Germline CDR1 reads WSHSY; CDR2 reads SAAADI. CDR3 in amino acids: CASRAQQQGILYNEQFF. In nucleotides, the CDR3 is TGCGCCAGCAGAGCCCAACAGCAGGGGATTCTTTACAATGAGCAGTTCTTC.

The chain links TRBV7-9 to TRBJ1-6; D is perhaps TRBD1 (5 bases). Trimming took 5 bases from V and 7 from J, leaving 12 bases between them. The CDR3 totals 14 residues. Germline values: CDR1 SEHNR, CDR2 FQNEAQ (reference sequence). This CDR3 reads CASSLQVQNSPLHF. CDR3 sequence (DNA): TGTGCCAGCAGCCTACAGGTACAGAATTCACCCCTCCACTTT.